This T cell receptor (beta chain) came from a study of blood T cell repertoires in COVID-19. Here immunoSEQ multiplex PCR was the method, and the copy in TCRdb shows in-frame clones only, minus some. The data hold 150,000 to 200,000 clones, with about 90% observed a single time. Germline CDR1 SNHLY, CDR2 FYNNEI. Between the trimmed V and J ends, which lost 0 bases and 0 bases, there was a span of 20 bases. The CDR3 length is 19 residues. This chain uses TRBV2 with TRBJ1-2; no clear D. The TCR originated in a woman aged 70-85 years with acute or convalescent COVID-19. Material: peripheral blood. The CDR3 sequence is CASSEALESILRANYGYTF. The CDR3 region has the DNA TGTGCCAGCAGTGAAGCCCTGGAGAGCATCCTCCGGGCTAACTATGGCTACACCTTC.